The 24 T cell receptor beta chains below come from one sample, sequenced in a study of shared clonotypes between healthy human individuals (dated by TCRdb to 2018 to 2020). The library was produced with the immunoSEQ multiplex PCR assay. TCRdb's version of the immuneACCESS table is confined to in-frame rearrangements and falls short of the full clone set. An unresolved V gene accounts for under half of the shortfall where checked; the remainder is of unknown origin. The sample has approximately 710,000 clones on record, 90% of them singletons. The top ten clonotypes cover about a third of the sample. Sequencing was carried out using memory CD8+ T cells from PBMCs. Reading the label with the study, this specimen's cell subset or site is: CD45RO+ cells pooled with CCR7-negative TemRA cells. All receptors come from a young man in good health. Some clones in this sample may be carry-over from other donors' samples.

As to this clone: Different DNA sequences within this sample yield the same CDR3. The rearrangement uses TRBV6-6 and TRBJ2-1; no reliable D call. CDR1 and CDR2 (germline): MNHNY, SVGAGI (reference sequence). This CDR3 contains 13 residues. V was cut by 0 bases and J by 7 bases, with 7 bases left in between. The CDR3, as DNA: TGTGCCAGCAGTTACTCGAGCTTGAATGAGCAGTTCTTC. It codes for CASSYSSLNEQFF.

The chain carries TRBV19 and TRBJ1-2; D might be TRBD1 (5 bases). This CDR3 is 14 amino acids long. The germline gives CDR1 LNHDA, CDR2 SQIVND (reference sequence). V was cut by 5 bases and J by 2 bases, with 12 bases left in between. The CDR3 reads CASSVPGPNYGYTF. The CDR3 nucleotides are TGTGCCAGTAGTGTACCGGGACCCAACTATGGCTACACCTTC. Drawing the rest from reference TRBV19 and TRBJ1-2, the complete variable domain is DGGITQSPKYLFRKEGQNVTLSCEQNLNHDAMYWYRQDPGQGLRLIYYSQIVNDFQKGDIAEGYSVSREKKESFPLTVTSAQKNPTAFYLCASSVPGPNYGYTFGSGTRLTVV.

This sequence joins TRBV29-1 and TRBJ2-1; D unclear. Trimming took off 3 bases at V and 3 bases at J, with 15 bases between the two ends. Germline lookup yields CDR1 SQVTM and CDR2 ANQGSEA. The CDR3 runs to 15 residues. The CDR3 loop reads CSVESTQQLYNEQFF. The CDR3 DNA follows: TGCAGCGTTGAGTCCACACAACAACTCTACAATGAGCAGTTCTTC.

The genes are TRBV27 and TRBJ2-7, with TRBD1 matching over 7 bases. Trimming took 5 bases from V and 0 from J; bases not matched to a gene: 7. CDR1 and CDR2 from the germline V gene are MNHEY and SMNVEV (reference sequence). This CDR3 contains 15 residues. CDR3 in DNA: TGTGCCAGCAGTATCGACAGGGCCTCCTCCTACGAGCAGTACTTC. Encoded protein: CASSIDRASSYEQYF.

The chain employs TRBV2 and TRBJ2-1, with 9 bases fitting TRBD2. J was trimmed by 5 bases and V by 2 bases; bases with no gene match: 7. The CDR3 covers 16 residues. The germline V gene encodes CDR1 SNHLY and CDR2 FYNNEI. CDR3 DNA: TGTGCCAGCAGTGAATGGTCTAGCGGGAAGAACAATGAGCAGTTCTTC. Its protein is CASSEWSSGKNNEQFF.

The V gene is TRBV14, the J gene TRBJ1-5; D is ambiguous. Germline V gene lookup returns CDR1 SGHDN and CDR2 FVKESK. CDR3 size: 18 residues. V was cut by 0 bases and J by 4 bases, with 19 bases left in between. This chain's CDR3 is CASSQDESPLPLNQPQHF. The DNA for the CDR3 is TGTGCCAGCAGCCAAGATGAATCCCCCCTTCCCCTGAATCAGCCCCAGCATTTT.

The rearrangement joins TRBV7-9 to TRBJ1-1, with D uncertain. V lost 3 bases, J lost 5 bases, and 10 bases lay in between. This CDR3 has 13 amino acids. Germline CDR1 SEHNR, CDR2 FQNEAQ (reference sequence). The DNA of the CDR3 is TGTGCCAGCAGCTTCGGCGATTTAACTGAAGCTTTCTTT. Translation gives CASSFGDLTEAFF.

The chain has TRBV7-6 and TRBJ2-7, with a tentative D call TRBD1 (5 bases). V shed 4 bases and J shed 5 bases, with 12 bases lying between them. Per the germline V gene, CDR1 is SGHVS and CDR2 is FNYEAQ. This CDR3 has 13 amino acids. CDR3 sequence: CASSSGQRDEQYF. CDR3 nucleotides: TGTGCCAGCAGCTCCGGACAACGAGACGAGCAGTACTTC.

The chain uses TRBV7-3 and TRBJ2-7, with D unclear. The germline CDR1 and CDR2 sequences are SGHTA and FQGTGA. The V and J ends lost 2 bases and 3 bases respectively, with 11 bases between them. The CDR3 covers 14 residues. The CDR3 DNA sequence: TGTGCCAGCAGCTTAGTGGGAAAGGGCTACGAGCAGTACTTC. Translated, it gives CASSLVGKGYEQYF. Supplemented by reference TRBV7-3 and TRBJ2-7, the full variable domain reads GAGVSQTPSNKVTEKGKYVELRCDPISGHTALYWYRQSLGQGPEFLIYFQGTGAADDSGLPNDRFFAVRPEGSVSTLKIQRTERGDSAVYLCASSLVGKGYEQYFGPGTRLTVT.

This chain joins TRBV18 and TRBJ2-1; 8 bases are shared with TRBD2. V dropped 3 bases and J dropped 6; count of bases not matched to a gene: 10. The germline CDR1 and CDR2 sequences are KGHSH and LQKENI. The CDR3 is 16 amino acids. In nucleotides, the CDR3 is TGTGCCAGCTCACCCCCCGGGAGGGGTCCGGTCAATGAGCAGTTCTTC. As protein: CASSPPGRGPVNEQFF.

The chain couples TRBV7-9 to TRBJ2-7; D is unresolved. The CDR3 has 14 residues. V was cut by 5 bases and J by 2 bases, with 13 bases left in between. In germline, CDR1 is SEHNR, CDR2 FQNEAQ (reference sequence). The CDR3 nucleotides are TGTGCCAGCAGCCCCCGACGCTACCCCTACGAGCAGTACTTC. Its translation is CASSPRRYPYEQYF.

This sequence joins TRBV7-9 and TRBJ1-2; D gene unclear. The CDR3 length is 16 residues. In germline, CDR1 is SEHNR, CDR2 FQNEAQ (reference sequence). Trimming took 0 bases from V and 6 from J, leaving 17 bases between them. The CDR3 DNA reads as TGTGCCAGCAGCTTAGCGACCAGAATTCATTCTGATGGCTACACCTTC. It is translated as CASSLATRIHSDGYTF.

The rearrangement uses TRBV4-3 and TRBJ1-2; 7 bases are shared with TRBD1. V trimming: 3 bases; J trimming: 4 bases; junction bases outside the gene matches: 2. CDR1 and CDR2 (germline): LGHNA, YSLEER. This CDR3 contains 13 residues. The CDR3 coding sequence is TGCGCCAGCAGCCATTCAGGGGGCTATGGCTACACCTTC. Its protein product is CASSHSGGYGYTF.

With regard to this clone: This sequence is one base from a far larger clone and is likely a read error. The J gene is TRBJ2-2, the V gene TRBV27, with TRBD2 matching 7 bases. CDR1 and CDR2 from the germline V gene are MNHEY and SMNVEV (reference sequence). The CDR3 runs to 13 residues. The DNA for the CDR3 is TGTGCCGGCAGTATGACTAGCCCCGGGGAGCTGTTTTTT. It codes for CAGSMTSPGELFF.

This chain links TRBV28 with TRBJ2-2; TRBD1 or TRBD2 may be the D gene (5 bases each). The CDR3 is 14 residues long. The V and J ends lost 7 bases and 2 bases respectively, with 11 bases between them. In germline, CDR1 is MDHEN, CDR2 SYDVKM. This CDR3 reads CASTGTANTGELFF. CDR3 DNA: TGTGCCAGCACCGGGACGGCAAACACCGGGGAGCTGTTTTTT.

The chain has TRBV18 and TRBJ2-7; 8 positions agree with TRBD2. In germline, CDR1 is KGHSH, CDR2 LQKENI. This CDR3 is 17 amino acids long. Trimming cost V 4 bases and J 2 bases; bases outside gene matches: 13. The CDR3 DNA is TGTGCCAGCTCACTTACGACAACTAGCGGCCCAACCTACGAGCAGTACTTC. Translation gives CASSLTTTSGPTYEQYF.

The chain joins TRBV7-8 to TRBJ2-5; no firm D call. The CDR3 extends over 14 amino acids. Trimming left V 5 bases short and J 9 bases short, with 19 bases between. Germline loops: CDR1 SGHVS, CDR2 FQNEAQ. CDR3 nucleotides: TGTGCCAGCAGCATCCGGGCGGCCGCATGGGCCCAGTACTTC. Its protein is CASSIRAAAWAQYF. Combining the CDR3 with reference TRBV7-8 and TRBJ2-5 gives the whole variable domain GAGVSQSPRYKVAKRGQDVALRCDPISGHVSLFWYQQALGQGPEFLTYFQNEAQLDKSGLPSDRFFAERPEGSVSTLKIQRTQQEDSAVYLCASSIRAAAWAQYFGPGTRLLVL.

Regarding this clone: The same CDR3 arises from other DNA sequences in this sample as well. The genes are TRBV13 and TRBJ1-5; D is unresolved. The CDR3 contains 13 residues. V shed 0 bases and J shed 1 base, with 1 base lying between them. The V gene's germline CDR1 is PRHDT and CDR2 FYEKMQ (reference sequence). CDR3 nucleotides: TGTGCCAGCAGCTTAGGGAGCAATCAGCCCCAGCATTTT. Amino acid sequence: CASSLGSNQPQHF.

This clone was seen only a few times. CDR3 DNA sequence: TGTGCCAGCACGGGCGGAGGGAGCTCCTACGAGCAGTACTTC. Translated, it gives CASTGGGSSYEQYF. The rearrangement uses TRBV7-9 and TRBJ2-7; a weak D match, TRBD2 (6 bases). Trimming stripped 7 bases from V and 0 bases from J, with 13 bases between. CDR1 is SEHNR and CDR2 is FQNEAQ in the germline V gene (reference sequence). The CDR3 runs 14 residues.

In DNA form, the CDR3 reads TGTGCCAGCAGCCCCGAATTTAGCGGGAGCGGCCTCACAGATACGCAGTATTTT. It encodes CASSPEFSGSGLTDTQYF. This rearrangement joins TRBV7-7 to TRBJ2-3; 9 bases are shared with TRBD2. The CDR3 spans 18 residues. Germline V gene sequence: CDR1 SSHAT, CDR2 FNYEAQ (reference sequence). Germline trimming cut 5 bases from V and 2 bases from J; bases unmatched to any gene: 14.

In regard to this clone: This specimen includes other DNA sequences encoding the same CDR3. CDR3 nucleotide sequence: TGTGCCAGCAGCTTGAGAGCTTACAATGAGCAGTTCTTC. Amino acids: CASSLRAYNEQFF. The chain combines TRBV5-4 with TRBJ2-1; no reliable D call. The germline CDR1 and CDR2 sequences are SGHNT and YYREEE (reference sequence). V lost 1 base to trimming and J lost 4 bases, with 6 bases between them. The CDR3 is 13 amino acids. Full variable domain (rest looked up from reference TRBV5-4 and TRBJ2-1): ETGVTQSPTHLIKTRGQQVTLRCSSQSGHNTVSWYQQALGQGPQFIFQYYREEENGRGNFPPRFSGLQFPNYSSELNVNALELDDSALYLCASSLRAYNEQFFGPGTRLTVL.

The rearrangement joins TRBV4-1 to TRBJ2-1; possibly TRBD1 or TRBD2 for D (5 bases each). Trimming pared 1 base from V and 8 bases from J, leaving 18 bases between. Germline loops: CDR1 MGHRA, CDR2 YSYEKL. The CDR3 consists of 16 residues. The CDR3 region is CASSQVLGGGPHEQFF. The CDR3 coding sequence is TGCGCCAGCAGCCAAGTGTTGGGTGGGGGACCCCATGAGCAGTTCTTC.

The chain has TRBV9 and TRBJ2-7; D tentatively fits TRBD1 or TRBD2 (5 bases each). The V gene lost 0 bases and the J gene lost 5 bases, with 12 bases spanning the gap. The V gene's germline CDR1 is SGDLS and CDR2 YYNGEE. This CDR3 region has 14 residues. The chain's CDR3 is CASSVGGAPHEQYF. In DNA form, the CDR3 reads TGTGCCAGCAGCGTAGGAGGGGCACCCCACGAGCAGTACTTC. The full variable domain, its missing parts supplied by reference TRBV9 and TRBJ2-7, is DSGVTQTPKHLITATGQRVTLRCSPRSGDLSVYWYQQSLDQGLQFLIQYYNGEERAKGNILERFSAQQFPDLHSELNLSSLELGDSALYFCASSVGGAPHEQYFGPGTRLTVT.

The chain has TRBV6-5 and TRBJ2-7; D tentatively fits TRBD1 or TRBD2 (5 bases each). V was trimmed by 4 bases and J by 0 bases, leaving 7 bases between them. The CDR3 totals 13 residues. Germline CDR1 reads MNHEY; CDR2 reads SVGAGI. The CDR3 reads CASSWGSSYEQYF. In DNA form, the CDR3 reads TGTGCCAGCAGTTGGGGGTCCTCCTACGAGCAGTACTTC.